This is a list of T cell receptor beta chains from one sample in a study of OX40 agonist ivuxolimab in advanced cancers. Assay: immunoSEQ multiplex PCR; the TCRdb copy retains only in-frame clones and omits some. The data hold roughly 19,000 clones, with approximately 83% observed a single time. Sequenced here: CD4+ or CD8+ T cells sorted from blood, sampled in a trial of the OX40 agonist ivuxolimab. These receptor sequences come from an adult with an advanced solid tumor such as melanoma, head and neck, liver or kidney cancer. The CDR3 runs from the conserved cysteine through the conserved F or W. Each record gives: clone size, V gene, CDR3 length, J gene, CDR3 protein. Size tells how often a clone was seen (once, few, many) or the class of an expanded clone, and some rows leave it out.

-	TRBV28	13	TRBJ2-1	CASSSGTNNEQFF
once	TRBV7-8	13	TRBJ2-7	CASSLARDAEQYF
few	TRBV30	13	TRBJ2-5	CAWMRQQGKTQYF
-	TRBV10-3	15	TRBJ2-5	CAISDLVGTGETQYF
-	TRBV19	15	TRBJ1-3	CASSTGRTSGNTIYF
few	TRBV7-2	15	TRBJ2-7	CASSLSVVLPYEQYF
-	TRBV4-2	15	TRBJ2-3	CASSQAGTSTDTQYF
-	TRBV14	13	TRBJ2-2	CASSHPARGELFF
-	TRBV5-1	14	TRBJ2-7	CASSPGGTGLEQYF
-	TRBV16	17	TRBJ1-6	CASSLAAGSSYNSPLHF
-	TRBV19	13	TRBJ2-2	CASRQQGIGELFF
once	TRBV21-1	15	TRBJ2-1	CASSKAPTFNNEQFF
-	TRBV10-3	15	-	CAIRGTSGSPGEQYF
-	TRBV11-2	13	TRBJ2-2	CASSLWRVGELFF
-	TRBV5-1	14	TRBJ2-3	CASSLDGATDTQYF
-	TRBV25-1	17	TRBJ2-5	CASSESGQGSFQETQYF
-	TRBV14	13	TRBJ2-7	CASSQDSRREQYF
-	TRBV28	12	TRBJ2-7	CASSGQVYEQYF
few	TRBV9	15	TRBJ2-5	CASSVDGQGQETQYF
-	TRBV7-8	12	TRBJ2-3	CASSSRGDTQYF
-	TRBV30	12	TRBJ1-5	CAGGQGGQPQHF
-	TRBV15	16	TRBJ1-5	CATSREGAGSNQPQHF
few	TRBV27	17	TRBJ1-5	CASSTEIGTGEPQPQHF
-	TRBV29-1	11	TRBJ1-2	CSVEESRGYTF
-	TRBV28	16	TRBJ2-4	CASSESGGVAKNIQYF
-	TRBV6-1	13	TRBJ2-7	CASSGRGSYEQYF
-	TRBV10-3	13	TRBJ2-7	CAISFSGNYEQYF
-	TRBV13	12	TRBJ1-2	CASSTGLGGYTF
-	TRBV5-1	20	TRBJ2-1	CASSLAGTSGLGSGSNEQFF
few	TRBV7-2	13	TRBJ2-3	CASSLGYTDTQYF
-	TRBV11-2	15	TRBJ2-7	CASSLEAGTTYEQYF
-	TRBV6-5	15	TRBJ2-7	CASRQPGGDSYEQYF
-	TRBV7-2	13	TRBJ2-7	CASSSVQGYEQYF
-	TRBV18	15	TRBJ2-2	CASSPVRINTGELFF
-	TRBV7-8	13	TRBJ1-4	CASSLATNEKLFF
once	TRBV13	15	TRBJ2-5	CASSSTGLVVETQYF
-	TRBV4-1	17	TRBJ2-5	CASSQGVKGGPQETQYF
-	TRBV18	17	TRBJ1-3	CASSKNPDSFSGNTIYF
-	TRBV9	14	TRBJ1-5	CASSVVPSDGPQHF
once	TRBV7-3	16	TRBJ2-1	CASSFGPTSGKFGRFF
-	TRBV7-2	13	TRBJ1-5	CASSPGTRQPQHF
-	TRBV18	16	TRBJ2-3	CASSPPRGGGTDTQYF